These 14 T cell receptor beta chains originate from one sample sequenced in a study of T cells expressing NK-cell markers. With the 5' RACE reads reprocessed, TCRdb shows one record per CDR3 protein and no DNA. The listing records approximately 380,000 distinct CDR3 sequences. The specimen sequenced was blood T cells: a sorted CD56 or NKG2C T cell subset, CD4+ or CD8+ T cells, or bulk PBMC T cells (not recorded which). The receptors derive from a man between 18 and 69 years old in good health.

V and J are TRBV19 and TRBJ1-5. Germline loops: CDR1 LNHDA, CDR2 SQIVND (reference sequence). This CDR3 has 15 amino acids. The CDR3 sequence is CASTLGWGYNQPQHF. The entire variable domain, with the rest obtained from reference TRBV19 and TRBJ1-5, is as follows: DGGITQSPKYLFRKEGQNVTLSCEQNLNHDAMYWYRQDPGQGLRLIYYSQIVNDFQKGDIAEGYSVSREKKESFPLTVTSAQKNPTAFYLCASTLGWGYNQPQHFGDGTRLSIL.

This chain links TRBV29-1 with TRBJ1-1. CDR3 length equals 14 residues. CDR1 SQVTM and CDR2 ANQGSEA come from the germline V gene. CDR3 protein: CSVRGGTANTEAFF.

J is TRBJ2-1 and V is TRBV28; TCRdb lists TRBD1, though no DNA is available to test this call. CDR3 size: 14 residues. Germline V gene data show CDR1 as MDHEN and CDR2 as SYDVKM. This CDR3 is CASSRVRGRNEQFF.

J is TRBJ2-1 and V is TRBV12-3 or TRBV12-4; TCRdb's assignment of TRBD1 cannot be checked, as there is no DNA. The CDR3 consists of 14 residues. CDR3 amino acids: CASSKMTVEGEQFF.

This rearrangement joins TRBV12-3 or TRBV12-4 to TRBJ1-2; the D call from TCRdb, TRBD1, cannot be confirmed without DNA. This CDR3 has 18 amino acids. CDR3: CASTRRGQGAGLAYGYTF.

CDR3 sequence reads: CSVEGRQYEQYF. J is TRBJ2-7 and V is TRBV29-1; TCRdb designates TRBD1, a call that cannot be tested without DNA. The CDR3 runs to 12 residues. Germline CDR1 reads SQVTM; CDR2 reads ANQGSEA.

This chain uses TRBV6-5 with TRBJ2-7; the TCRdb call, TRBD1, lacks DNA for checking. The CDR3 is 16 residues long. Germline CDR1 is MNHEY and CDR2 is SVGAGI. The CDR3 is CASRYKGGQAYYEQYF.

The rearrangement joins TRBV18 to TRBJ2-5; TCRdb calls TRBD2, which cannot be checked without DNA. The CDR3 spans 15 residues. The germline gives CDR1 KGHSH, CDR2 LQKENI. The CDR3 reads CASSPLAGETETQYF.

The CDR3 spells CASSLTGTGNGANVLTF. The V gene is TRBV7-2, the J gene TRBJ2-6; checking the TCRdb D call of TRBD1 is not possible without DNA. The CDR3 loop spans 17 amino acids. Germline V CDR1 and CDR2: SGHTA, FQGNSA.

The chain is built from TRBV3-1 and TRBJ2-1; TCRdb outputs TRBD1, but without DNA this stays unchecked. There are 16 residues in the CDR3. Germline loops: CDR1 LGHDT, CDR2 YNNKEL (reference sequence). The CDR3 loop is CASSQDPGRARGEQFF.

This sequence joins TRBV5-1 and TRBJ2-7. Germline V CDR1 and CDR2: SGHRS, YFSETQ. CDR3 length: 13 amino acids. The CDR3: CASSLEPAYEQYF. Using reference TRBV5-1 and TRBJ2-7 for the parts outside the CDR3, the full variable domain is KAGVTQTPRYLIKTRGQQVTLSCSPISGHRSVSWYQQTPGQGLQFLFEYFSETQRNKGNFPGRFSGRQFSNSRSEMNVSTLELGDSALYLCASSLEPAYEQYFGPGTRLTVT.

V and J are TRBV5-1 and TRBJ2-3; TCRdb selects TRBD2, and the lack of DNA leaves this call unchecked. CDR1 is SGHRS and CDR2 is YFSETQ in the germline V gene. The CDR3 is made up of 15 amino acids. The CDR3 sequence is CASSLVGESRDTQYF.

The rearrangement uses TRBV5-1 and TRBJ2-2. Germline loops: CDR1 SGHRS, CDR2 YFSETQ. This CDR3 is 15 amino acids long. The CDR3 region is CASSLGRRSTGELFF.

This CDR3 is CASSYWGTRGSGFEKTQYF. The chain combines TRBV6-5 with TRBJ2-5; TCRdb lists TRBD1, though no DNA is available to test this call. The CDR3 sequence is 19 residues long. The germline V gene encodes CDR1 MNHEY and CDR2 SVGAGI.